This is a list of T cell receptor beta chains from one sample in a study of blood T cell repertoires in COVID-19. The assay was immunoSEQ multiplex PCR, and TCRdb's table has in-frame clones only and misses some. The repertoire consists of roughly 80,000 clones, with 83% occurring once and the leading ten covering about 17%. Material: peripheral blood. The receptors derive from a woman aged 60 to 75 with acute or convalescent COVID-19. The CDR3 runs from the conserved cysteine through the conserved F or W. D genes are given only for firm matches. Only part of the rows carry a size: once, few, many, or a class if the clone is expanded.

clone_size j_call d_call v_call cdr3_aa cdr3_nt
- TRBJ1-2 - TRBV6-4 CASSATQGSVSYGGYTF TGTGCCAGCAGTGCCACCCAGGGGTCCGTATCCTATGGTGGCTACACCTTC
many TRBJ1-2 - TRBV20-1 CSARDFEGYTF TGCAGTGCTAGAGATTTCGAGGGCTACACCTTC
once TRBJ1-1 - TRBV6-1 CASSEFVGTSGGNTEAFF TGTGCCAGCAGTGAATTTGTGGGCACTTCGGGGGGGAACACTGAAGCTTTCTTT
few TRBJ1-5 TRBD1 TRBV24-1 CATSDRGLVQPQHF TGTGCCACCAGTGACAGGGGGCTTGTTCAGCCCCAGCATTTT
- TRBJ1-6 - TRBV9 CASSVATTAAPLHF TGTGCCAGCAGCGTAGCTACTACCGCGGCCCCCCTCCACTTT
- TRBJ2-5 - TRBV7-8 CASSTMLARQETQYF TGTGCCAGCAGCACAATGTTGGCTAGACAAGAGACCCAGTACTTC
- TRBJ1-1 TRBD1 TRBV5-4 CASSPGQGRTEAFF TGTGCCAGCAGCCCGGGACAGGGAAGGACTGAAGCTTTCTTT
- TRBJ1-2 TRBD1 TRBV27 CASSLHRGQEGYTF TGTGCCAGCAGTTTACACAGGGGGCAGGAGGGCTACACCTTC
- TRBJ2-1 TRBD2 TRBV5-4 CASSPGLAGYNEQFF TGTGCCAGCAGTCCCGGACTAGCGGGCTACAATGAGCAGTTCTTC
- TRBJ2-7 - TRBV7-2 CASSWGTTRGSYEQYF TGTGCCAGCAGCTGGGGAACTACGCGGGGCTCCTACGAGCAGTACTTC
- TRBJ1-2 TRBD1 TRBV5-1 CASSSEGRGLGYTF TGCGCCAGCAGCTCCGAGGGTAGGGGGCTTGGCTACACCTTC
- TRBJ1-3 TRBD1 TRBV7-9 CASSLEGANTIYF TGTGCCAGCAGCTTAGAGGGGGCGAACACCATATATTTT
- TRBJ1-1 TRBD1 TRBV7-8 CASSLRQGAWNTEAFF TGTGCCAGCAGCTTACGACAGGGGGCATGGAACACTGAAGCTTTCTTT
- TRBJ2-1 TRBD2 TRBV4-1 CASSQEGAGGNEQFF TGCGCCAGCAGCCAAGAAGGGGCGGGAGGTAATGAGCAGTTCTTC
- TRBJ1-1 - TRBV7-8 CASSIMTGADTEAFF TGTGCCAGCAGCATAATGACAGGTGCGGACACTGAAGCTTTCTTT
- TRBJ1-1 - TRBV6-5 CASSFPSGFAFF TGTGCCAGCAGTTTCCCTAGCGGGTTTGCTTTCTTT
- TRBJ2-7 TRBD2 TRBV9 CASSPPGGRDTYEQYF TGTGCCAGCAGCCCCCCGGGGGGGCGGGACACCTACGAGCAGTACTTC
- TRBJ1-1 TRBD1 TRBV5-1 CASSRGQMNTEAFF TGCGCCAGCAGCCGGGGACAGATGAACACTGAAGCTTTCTTT
- TRBJ1-6 TRBD1 TRBV7-6 CASSPRQGSGHSPLHF TGTGCCAGCAGCCCGCGACAGGGTAGCGGACATTCACCCCTCCACTTT
once TRBJ1-1 TRBD1 TRBV7-2 CASSPDRATEAFF TGTGCCAGCAGCCCAGACAGGGCTACTGAAGCTTTCTTT
- TRBJ2-2 - TRBV7-2 CASSLWSRTGELFF TGTGCCAGCAGCTTGTGGAGTAGAACCGGGGAGCTGTTTTTT
- TRBJ2-1 TRBD2 TRBV5-8 CASSFALASGSTYNEQFF TGTGCCAGCAGCTTCGCCCTTGCTAGCGGGAGTACCTACAATGAGCAGTTCTTC
- TRBJ1-1 - TRBV3-1/TRBV3-2 CASSFLGGDTEAFF TGTGCCAGCTCCTTCCTCGGGGGGGACACTGAAGCTTTCTTT
few TRBJ1-1 - TRBV12-3/TRBV12-4 CASTNFVSTEAFF TGTGCCAGCACGAATTTCGTGAGCACTGAAGCTTTCTTT
- TRBJ1-5 - TRBV6-5 CASSYSEASRWAQHF TGTGCCAGCAGTTACTCGGAGGCGAGCCGATGGGCCCAGCATTTT
once TRBJ1-1 - TRBV3-1/TRBV3-2 CASAPPGIGTEAFF TGTGCCAGCGCCCCGCCAGGGATTGGGACTGAAGCTTTCTTT
few TRBJ1-1 - TRBV29-1 CSTSELYTEAFF TGCAGCACTAGTGAACTCTACACTGAAGCTTTCTTT
- TRBJ1-1 TRBD1 TRBV7-2 CASSTWAGTGGGTEAFF TGTGCCAGCAGCACCTGGGCCGGGACAGGGGGGGGCACTGAAGCTTTCTTT
- TRBJ2-7 - TRBV3-1/TRBV3-2 CASSSTYEQYF TGTGCCAGCAGCTCAACCTACGAGCAGTACTTC